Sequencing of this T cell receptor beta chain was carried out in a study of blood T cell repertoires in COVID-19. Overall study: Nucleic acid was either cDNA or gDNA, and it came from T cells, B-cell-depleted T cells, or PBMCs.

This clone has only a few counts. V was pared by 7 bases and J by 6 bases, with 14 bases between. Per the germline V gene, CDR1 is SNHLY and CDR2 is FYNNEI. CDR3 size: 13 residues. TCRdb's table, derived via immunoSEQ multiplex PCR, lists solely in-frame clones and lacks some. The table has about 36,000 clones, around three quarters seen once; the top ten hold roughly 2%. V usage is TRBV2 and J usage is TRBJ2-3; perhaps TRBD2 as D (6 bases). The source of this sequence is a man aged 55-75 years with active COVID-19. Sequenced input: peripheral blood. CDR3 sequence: CASTRGSGDTQYF. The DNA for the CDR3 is TGTGCCAGCACCCGGGGGTCGGGGGATACGCAGTATTTT.